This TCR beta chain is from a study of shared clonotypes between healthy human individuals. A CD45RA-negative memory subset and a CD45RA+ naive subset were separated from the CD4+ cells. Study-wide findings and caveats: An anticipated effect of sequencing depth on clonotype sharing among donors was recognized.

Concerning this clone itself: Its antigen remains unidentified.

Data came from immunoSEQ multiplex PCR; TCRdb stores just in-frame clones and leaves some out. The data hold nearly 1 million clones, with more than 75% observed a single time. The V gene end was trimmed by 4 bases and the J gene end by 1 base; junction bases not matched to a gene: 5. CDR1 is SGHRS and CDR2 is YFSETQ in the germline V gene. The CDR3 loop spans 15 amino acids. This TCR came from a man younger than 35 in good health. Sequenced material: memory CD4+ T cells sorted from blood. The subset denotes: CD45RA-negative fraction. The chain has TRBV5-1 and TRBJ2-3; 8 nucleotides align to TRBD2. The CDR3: CASSQPAGGTDTQYF. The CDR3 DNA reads TGCGCCAGCAGCCAGCCAGCGGGGGGCACAGATACGCAGTATTTT.